The 24 T cell receptor beta chains below were found in one sample sequenced in a study of blood T cells in healthy people across ages. Next came a second PCR, run for about 7 to 12 cycles, which used a sample-barcoded 5' primer along with a J-beta primer mix. TCRdb fed the 5' RACE reads into MiXCR, producing one record per CDR3 protein. Among some 640,000 distinct CDR3 sequences listed, roughly 50% were seen once. Sequencing was performed on blood. Source of these receptors: a woman aged 55-69 years in good health.

The chain employs TRBV5-1 and TRBJ2-1; a weak D match, TRBD2 (5 bases). The J call may not be correct, given that the DNA end is closer to TRBJ2-7. Germline lookup yields CDR1 SGHRS and CDR2 YFSETQ. There are 15 residues in the CDR3. CDR3 protein: CASSWDSVSYNEQYF. For the CDR3, the DNA is TGCGCCAGCAGCTGGGATAGCGTCTCCTACAATGAGCAGTACTTC.

The rearrangement uses TRBV28 and TRBJ2-5, with D tentatively TRBD2 (5 bases). The CDR3 covers 14 residues. Germline CDR1 reads MDHEN; CDR2 reads SYDVKM. The V end was cut by 6 bases, the J end by 11 bases, with 22 bases between. This CDR3 reads CASRTPQPSHRQYF. CDR3 coding DNA: TGTGCCAGCAGGACCCCCCAGCCTAGCCACCGGCAGTACTTC. Combining the CDR3 with reference TRBV28 and TRBJ2-5 gives the whole variable domain DVKVTQSSRYLVKRTGEKVFLECVQDMDHENMFWYRQDPGLGLRLIYFSYDVKMKEKGDIPEGYSVSREKKERFSLILESASTNQTSMYLCASRTPQPSHRQYFGPGTRLLVL.

There are many counts of this clonotype. CDR3 in DNA: TGTGCCAGCAGTTCGGACTGGGAAGGTGAGCAGTTCTTC. This encodes CASSSDWEGEQFF. The chain combines TRBV27 with TRBJ2-1; the D gene is possibly TRBD2 (5 bases). The CDR3 is 13 residues long. V gave up 4 bases and J gave up 9 bases, with 13 bases separating them. CDR1 and CDR2 from the germline V gene are MNHEY and SMNVEV (reference sequence).

This clonotype appeared once. The chain is built from TRBV12-3 or TRBV12-4 and TRBJ1-1, with D uncertain. There are 13 residues in the CDR3. Trimming removed 3 bases from V and 4 bases from J, with 9 bases in between. The CDR3 region is CASSFAGITEAFF. The CDR3 bases are TGTGCCAGCAGTTTCGCGGGAATCACTGAAGCTTTCTTT.

The rearrangement links TRBV15 to TRBJ2-1, with 11 bases that match TRBD2. J was trimmed by 7 bases and V by 1 base; bases with no gene match: 15. There are 19 residues in the CDR3. In germline, CDR1 is LNHNV, CDR2 YYDKDF (reference sequence). As DNA, the CDR3 is TGTGCCACCAGCAGAGCACTAGCGGGAGCCCACTACGGCCCAAATGAGCAGTTCTTC. Its translation: CATSRALAGAHYGPNEQFF.

V is TRBV10-3 and J is TRBJ1-2; 7 positions match TRBD1. Per germline, CDR1 ENHRY and CDR2 SYGVKD. The CDR3 has 19 residues. V lost 0 bases and J lost 4; bases outside the gene matches: 17. The CDR3 is CAISESFYRGDRQLYGYTF. The CDR3 bases are TGTGCCATCAGTGAGTCTTTTTACAGGGGTGATCGACAACTCTATGGCTACACCTTC.

In this sample, this clonotype turned up a few times. The J gene is TRBJ2-3, the V gene TRBV10-3; maybe TRBD2 (6 bases). The CDR3 runs to 16 residues. V lost 4 bases and J lost 5, with 19 bases in between. Germline V lookup: CDR1 ENHRY, CDR2 SYGVKD. CDR3 nucleotides: TGTGCCATCAGTGCCCCGGGGGACTCAAGTTTAGATACGCAGTATTTT. It translates to CAISAPGDSSLDTQYF.

The CDR3 reads CASSLEESDLGQGRNNEQFF. CDR3 bases: TGTGCCAGCAGCTTAGAGGAGTCCGACCTAGGACAGGGTAGGAACAATGAGCAGTTCTTC. This sequence joins TRBV7-2 and TRBJ2-1, with 8 bases identical to TRBD1. From germline, CDR1 is SGHTA and CDR2 FQGNSA. The CDR3 sequence is 20 residues long. Germline trimming cut 1 base from V and 5 bases from J; bases unmatched to any gene: 19.

This clonotype appeared many times. The J gene is TRBJ2-7, the V gene TRBV29-1; D uncertain. Trimming pared 6 bases from V and 6 bases from J, leaving 21 bases between. There are 14 residues in the CDR3. The germline CDR1 and CDR2 sequences are SQVTM and ANQGSEA. In DNA form, the CDR3 reads TGCAGCGTCGGTTTTAGGACGAGCGATCCCGAGCAGTACTTC. Translated, it gives CSVGFRTSDPEQYF.

This clonotype was found a few times. The chain has TRBV20-1 and TRBJ2-1, with 7 bases aligning to TRBD1. Germline V gene sequence: CDR1 DFQATT, CDR2 SNEGSKA (reference sequence). The ends lost 0 bases at V and 0 bases at J; junction bases unmatched: 5. The CDR3 runs to 16 residues. The chain's CDR3 is CSARDLQGSSYNEQFF. The CDR3 DNA reads as TGCAGTGCTAGAGATCTACAGGGGAGCTCCTACAATGAGCAGTTCTTC.

The table lists this clonotype with a few counts. The DNA for the CDR3 is TGTGCCAGCAGTCCCGGGGGGACGGCCGGGGAGCTGTTTTTT. This gives the protein CASSPGGTAGELFF. J is TRBJ2-2 and V is TRBV12-3 or TRBV12-4, with 7 nucleotides matching TRBD2. The CDR3 consists of 14 residues. V was pared by 5 bases and J by 6 bases, with 6 bases of the junction left unmatched.

The genes are TRBV5-1 and TRBJ2-5; TRBD2 matches 11 bases. Judging by the DNA end, TRBJ2-7 fits better; the J call may be wrong. CDR1 and CDR2 (germline): SGHRS, YFSETQ. The CDR3 has 16 amino acids. The CDR3 loop reads CASSLFTSGSPREQYF. The CDR3 nucleotides are TGCGCCAGCAGCTTATTTACTAGCGGGAGTCCCCGCGAGCAGTACTTC.

This clonotype was picked up a small number of times. V is TRBV7-9 and J is TRBJ1-2; tentative D call: TRBD1 (6 bases). The length of the CDR3 is 17 residues. Trimming removed 1 base at V and 2 bases at J, with 17 bases between. The germline V gene has CDR1 SEHNR and CDR2 FQNEAQ (reference sequence). The CDR3 protein is CASSLVMGAFTNYGYTF. CDR3 DNA sequence: TGTGCCAGCAGCTTAGTCATGGGGGCCTTCACAAACTATGGCTACACCTTC.

A note on this clonotype: A clone one base away is much larger, so this may be a read error. The V gene is TRBV12-3 or TRBV12-4, the J gene TRBJ1-2; possibly TRBD1 for D (6 bases). There are 14 residues in the CDR3. The CDR3 nucleotides are TGTACCAGCACCCTGAACCAACAGGGTGTTGGCTACACCTTC. This sequence encodes CTSTLNQQGVGYTF.

This clonotype was counted at least ten times. The chain joins TRBV29-1 to TRBJ2-5; D is possibly TRBD1 or TRBD2 (6 bases each). The CDR3 has 13 residues. V was cut by 3 bases and J by 5 bases, with 13 bases left in between. Looked up from germline, CDR1 is SQVTM and CDR2 is ANQGSEA. The CDR3 sequence is CSVDLGGRETQYF. The CDR3 DNA follows: TGCAGCGTTGACCTCGGGGGCCGGGAGACCCAGTACTTC.

The chain recombines TRBV29-1 with TRBJ2-3; 8 positions agree with TRBD2. This CDR3 spans 14 amino acids. The V gene's germline CDR1 is SQVTM and CDR2 ANQGSEA. V dropped 6 bases and J dropped 5; count of bases not matched to a gene: 10. Here the CDR3 reads CSVVSGSAVDTQYF. CDR3 DNA: TGCAGCGTGGTCAGCGGGAGCGCGGTAGATACGCAGTATTTT.

This clonotype was picked up a small number of times. V gene TRBV7-2 combines with J gene TRBJ2-7; 9 positions agree with TRBD1. In germline, CDR1 is SGHTA, CDR2 FQGNSA. This CDR3 contains 15 residues. V trimming: 1 base; J trimming: 4 bases; junction bases outside the gene matches: 5. The CDR3 DNA reads TGTGCCAGCAGCTTAGGGGGACAGGGTATTTACGAGCAGTACTTC. This sequence encodes CASSLGGQGIYEQYF.

This clonotype was counted between two and nine times. CDR3 region: CSASGTSGVQETQYF. CDR3 DNA: TGCAGTGCTAGTGGGACTAGCGGGGTCCAAGAGACCCAGTACTTC. The chain joins TRBV20-1 to TRBJ2-5; TRBD2 aligns across 13 bases. The CDR3 totals 15 residues. Trimming removed 3 bases from V and 1 base from J; junction bases left unmatched: 2. Germline assignment: CDR1 DFQATT and CDR2 SNEGSKA (reference sequence).

A word on this clonotype: Given a much more abundant clone one base away, this may be a read error. J is TRBJ2-1 and V is TRBV10-3; 10 bases match TRBD2. The J call is doubtful: the DNA matches TRBJ2-7 better. Germline values: CDR1 ENHRY, CDR2 SYGVKD. The CDR3 has 15 amino acids. DNA of the CDR3: TGTGCCAGTCTAGCGGGAGAAGAAGGCCGCAATGAGCAGTACTTC. Its protein is CASLAGEEGRNEQYF.

In its sample, this clonotype was seen once. The gene calls are TRBV28 and TRBJ1-4, with D perhaps TRBD1 (5 bases). V lost 6 bases and J 1 base, leaving 12 bases between the germline ends. This CDR3 is 15 amino acids long. Germline CDR1 and CDR2: MDHEN and SYDVKM. CDR3 DNA sequence: TGTGCCAGCAGCGATCCGAGGGGAACTAATGAAAAACTGTTTTTT. Its protein is CASSDPRGTNEKLFF.

Of note for this clonotype: Germline and junction disagree at one end, which may indicate a read error. The chain employs TRBV7-9 and TRBJ1-3; D remains unclear. The CDR3 consists of 14 residues. The germline V gene has CDR1 SEHNR and CDR2 FQNEAQ (reference sequence). For the CDR3, the DNA is TGTGCCAGTAGCTTTCTGGGAAGTGGAAACACCATATATTTT. Protein sequence: CASSFLGSGNTIYF.

V and J are TRBV20-1 and TRBJ2-5; the match to TRBD2 covers 8 bases. The V segment lost 3 bases and the J segment 13 bases; nucleotides outside the gene matches: 22. The CDR3 is made up of 16 amino acids. Germline loops: CDR1 DFQATT, CDR2 SNEGSKA (reference sequence). CDR3 amino acids: CSARKGREAPQETLYF. The CDR3 region has the DNA TGCAGTGCTAGGAAGGGGCGGGAGGCCCCTCAAGAGACTCTGTACTTC.

This clonotype was detected a few times. The CDR3 coding sequence is TGTGCCAGCTCACCATTGGTTGGAGAGACCCAGTACTTC. Its translation: CASSPLVGETQYF. The V call is TRBV18, the J call TRBJ2-5; D gene ambiguous. Germline assignment: CDR1 KGHSH and CDR2 LQKENI. The CDR3 is made up of 13 amino acids. The V and J ends lost 2 bases and 4 bases respectively, with 8 bases between them.

The chain combines TRBV5-1 with TRBJ2-3, with D perhaps being TRBD1 or TRBD2 (5 bases each). V was trimmed by 1 base and J by 2 bases, leaving 14 bases between them. Germline CDR1 SGHRS, CDR2 YFSETQ. The CDR3 sequence is 16 residues long. CDR3 amino acids: CASSLRGVLITDTQYF. The CDR3 DNA reads as TGCGCCAGCAGCTTGCGAGGGGTACTCATCACAGATACGCAGTATTTT.